This TCR beta chain appears in the sequencing data of a study of blood T cell repertoires in COVID-19. Across the whole study: From the United States, Italy and Spain came samples of acute and convalescent COVID-19. The analysed material was cDNA or gDNA that came from T cells, B-cell-depleted T cells, or PBMCs.

The CDR3 is made up of 17 amino acids. The germline CDR1 and CDR2 sequences are LNHDA and SQIVND (reference sequence). Germline trimming cut 7 bases from V and 1 base from J; bases unmatched to any gene: 8. In the authors' methods: Reference gene primer amplification gave nucleated cell count estimates. Libraries were prepared by immunoSEQ multiplex PCR; TCRdb keeps only in-frame clonotypes and omits some of them. V and J calls plus clone size are reproduced from that table; the DNA served to infer D and trimming. The profile covers 130,000 to 150,000 clones, with roughly 79% appearing a single time and 6.5% to 8.5% taken by the ten largest. This clone was counted only a few times.

This receptor was obtained from a human donor with acute or convalescent COVID-19. The donor label of this sample is uncertain. The J gene is TRBJ2-2, the V gene TRBV19, with 11 bases lining up with TRBD1. The sequencing sample was made of peripheral blood. CDR3 sequence reads: CASKPSGQGVNTGELFF. The DNA for the CDR3 is TGTGCCAGTAAACCTTCGGGACAGGGGGTGAACACCGGGGAGCTGTTTTTT.